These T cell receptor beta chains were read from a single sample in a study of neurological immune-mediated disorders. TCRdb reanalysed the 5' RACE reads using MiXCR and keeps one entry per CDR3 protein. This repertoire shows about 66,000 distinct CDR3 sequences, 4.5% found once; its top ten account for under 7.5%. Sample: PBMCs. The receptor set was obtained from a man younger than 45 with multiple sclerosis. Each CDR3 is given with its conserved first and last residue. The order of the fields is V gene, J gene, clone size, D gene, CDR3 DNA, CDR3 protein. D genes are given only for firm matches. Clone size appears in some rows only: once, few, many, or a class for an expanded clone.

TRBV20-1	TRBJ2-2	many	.	TGCAGTGCTTTGACAGGGAACACCGGGGAGCTGTTTTTT	CSALTGNTGELFF
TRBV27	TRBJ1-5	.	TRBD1	TGTGCCAGCAGTTCGATCGACAGGGCAGATCAGCCCCAGCATTTT	CASSSIDRADQPQHF
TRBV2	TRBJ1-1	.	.	TGTGCCAGCAGTGAACAGAAAATGAACACTGAAGCTTTCTTT	CASSEQKMNTEAFF
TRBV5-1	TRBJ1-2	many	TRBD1	TGCGCCAGCAGCTTGGATCGGCAGGGGGCCTCTGGCTACACCTTC	CASSLDRQGASGYTF
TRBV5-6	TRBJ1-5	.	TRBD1	TGTGCCAGCAGCCGGGACAGGGTACAGCCCCAGCATTTT	CASSRDRVQPQHF
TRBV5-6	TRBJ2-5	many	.	TGTGCCAGCAGCTTGAGGAGTGGGGATAAGGAGACCCAGTACTTC	CASSLRSGDKETQYF
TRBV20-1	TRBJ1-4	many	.	TGCAGTGCACGTGGGCCTAATGAAAAACTGTTTTTT	CSARGPNEKLFF
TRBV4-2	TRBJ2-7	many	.	TGTGCCAGCAGCCAAGAAAGACAGGCATCCTACGAGCAGTACTTC	CASSQERQASYEQYF
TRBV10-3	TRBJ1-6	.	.	TGTGCCATCAGTGAGTCAAGGGGGGGTCAGCCCTATAATTCACCCCTCCACTTT	CAISESRGGQPYNSPLHF
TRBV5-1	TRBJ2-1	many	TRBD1	TGCGCCAGCAGCTTGGCCAAGTTCGGGACAGGGGTGCGTGAGCAGTTCTTC	CASSLAKFGTGVREQFF
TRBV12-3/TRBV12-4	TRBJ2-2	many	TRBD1	TGTGCCAGCACTTCCGGGACAGGGGGGACCGGGGAGCTGTTTTTT	CASTSGTGGTGELFF
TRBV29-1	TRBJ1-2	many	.	TGCAGCGTTGCGGAGTTTGGGAACTATGGCTACACCTTC	CSVAEFGNYGYTF
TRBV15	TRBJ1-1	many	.	TGTGCCACCAGCAGACAAAAGTGGGACACTGAAGCTTTCTTT	CATSRQKWDTEAFF
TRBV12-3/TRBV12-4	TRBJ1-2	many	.	TGTGCCAGCAGGTCCTCGGTTACCAGGAGCTACACCTTC	CASRSSVTRSYTF
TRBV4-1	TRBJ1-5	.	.	TGCGCCAGCAGCCCAAGTAAGGCTCAGCCCCAGAATTTT	CASSPSKAQPQNF